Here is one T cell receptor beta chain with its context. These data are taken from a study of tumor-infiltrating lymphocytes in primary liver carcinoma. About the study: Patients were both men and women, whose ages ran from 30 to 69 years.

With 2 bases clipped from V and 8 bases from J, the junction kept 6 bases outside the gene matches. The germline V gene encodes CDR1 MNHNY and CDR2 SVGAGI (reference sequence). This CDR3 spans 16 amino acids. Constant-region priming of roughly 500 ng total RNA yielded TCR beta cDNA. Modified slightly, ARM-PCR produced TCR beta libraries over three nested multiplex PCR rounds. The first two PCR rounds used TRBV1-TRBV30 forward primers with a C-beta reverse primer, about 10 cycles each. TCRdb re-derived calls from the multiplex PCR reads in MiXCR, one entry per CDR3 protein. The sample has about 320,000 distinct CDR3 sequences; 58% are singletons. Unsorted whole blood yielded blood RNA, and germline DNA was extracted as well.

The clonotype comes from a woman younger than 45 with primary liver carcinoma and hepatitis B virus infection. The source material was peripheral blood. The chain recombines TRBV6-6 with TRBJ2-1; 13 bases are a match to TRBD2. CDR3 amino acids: CASSYPGLAGDYEQFF. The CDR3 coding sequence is TGTGCCAGCAGTTACCCAGGACTAGCGGGAGACTATGAGCAGTTCTTC.